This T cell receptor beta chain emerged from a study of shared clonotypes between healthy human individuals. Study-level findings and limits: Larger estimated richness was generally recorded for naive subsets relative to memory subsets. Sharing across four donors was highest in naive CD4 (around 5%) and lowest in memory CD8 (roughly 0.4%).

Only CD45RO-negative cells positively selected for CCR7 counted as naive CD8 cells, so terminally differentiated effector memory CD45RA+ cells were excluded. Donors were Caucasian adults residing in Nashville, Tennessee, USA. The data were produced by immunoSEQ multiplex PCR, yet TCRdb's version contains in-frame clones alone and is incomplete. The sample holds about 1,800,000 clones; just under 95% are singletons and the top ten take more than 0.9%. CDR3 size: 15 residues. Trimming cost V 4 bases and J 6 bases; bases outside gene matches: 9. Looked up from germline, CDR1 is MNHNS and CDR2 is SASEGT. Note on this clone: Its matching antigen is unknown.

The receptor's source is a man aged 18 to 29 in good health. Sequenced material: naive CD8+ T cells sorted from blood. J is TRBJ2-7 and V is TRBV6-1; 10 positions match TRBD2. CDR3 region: CASSGWGTSVTEQYF. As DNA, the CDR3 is TGTGCCAGCAGTGGGTGGGGGACTAGCGTTACCGAGCAGTACTTC.